A selection of T cell receptor beta chains follows, all from one sample in a study of blood T cell repertoires in COVID-19. The assay was immunoSEQ multiplex PCR, and TCRdb's table has in-frame clones only and misses some. The profile covers 100,000 to 150,000 clones, with about nine tenths appearing a single time and roughly 29% taken by the ten largest. The sequenced sample was peripheral blood. The receptors come from a woman aged 70 to 79 with acute or convalescent COVID-19. Each CDR3 is given with its conserved first and last residue. The order of the fields is J gene, D gene, clone size, V gene, CDR3 protein, CDR3 DNA. D genes are given only for firm matches. Clone size appears in some rows only: once, few, many, or a class for an expanded clone.

j_gene: TRBJ1-2
d_gene: -
abundance: -
v_gene: TRBV28
CDR3aa: CASSQTGDYGYTF
CDR3nt: TGTGCCAGCAGTCAAACAGGTGACTATGGCTACACCTTC

j_gene: TRBJ1-1
d_gene: -
abundance: -
v_gene: TRBV12-3/TRBV12-4
CDR3aa: CASSFVGTEAFF
CDR3nt: TGTGCCAGCAGTTTCGTCGGCACTGAAGCTTTCTTT

j_gene: TRBJ2-5
d_gene: TRBD1
abundance: -
v_gene: TRBV11-1
CDR3aa: CASSFLRDRAGETQYF
CDR3nt: TGTGCCAGCAGCTTCCTCCGGGACAGGGCCGGGGAGACCCAGTACTTC

j_gene: TRBJ2-2
d_gene: TRBD1
abundance: -
v_gene: TRBV5-1
CDR3aa: CASSPPRGRTGELFF
CDR3nt: TGCGCCAGCAGCCCCCCAAGGGGGCGCACCGGGGAGCTGTTTTTT

j_gene: TRBJ1-1
d_gene: -
abundance: -
v_gene: TRBV18
CDR3aa: CASSPPEGNPKAFF
CDR3nt: TGTGCCAGCTCACCACCCGAGGGAAACCCGAAGGCTTTCTTT

j_gene: TRBJ2-4
d_gene: TRBD1
abundance: -
v_gene: TRBV5-3
CDR3aa: CARSVGTGSGKNIQYF
CDR3nt: TGTGCCAGAAGCGTCGGGACAGGGAGTGGCAAAAACATTCAGTACTTC

j_gene: TRBJ1-2
d_gene: -
abundance: once
v_gene: TRBV19
CDR3aa: CASSLYRDNGYTF
CDR3nt: TGTGCCAGTAGTTTATACAGGGATAATGGCTACACCTTC

j_gene: TRBJ2-1
d_gene: -
abundance: -
v_gene: TRBV24-1
CDR3aa: CATSDWIQGVDEQFF
CDR3nt: TGTGCCACCAGTGATTGGATTCAAGGGGTGGATGAGCAGTTCTTC

j_gene: TRBJ2-7
d_gene: TRBD2
abundance: -
v_gene: TRBV11-2
CDR3aa: CASSSRLAGTYEQYF
CDR3nt: TGTGCCAGCAGCTCTAGACTAGCGGGGACCTACGAGCAGTACTTC

j_gene: TRBJ2-3
d_gene: TRBD1
abundance: -
v_gene: TRBV10-3
CDR3aa: CAISERSGGWSDTQYF
CDR3nt: TGTGCCATCAGTGAGAGGTCAGGGGGCTGGTCAGATACGCAGTATTTT

j_gene: TRBJ1-1
d_gene: -
abundance: few
v_gene: TRBV29-1
CDR3aa: CSVGDLSNTEAFF
CDR3nt: TGCAGCGTTGGGGACTTATCGAACACTGAAGCTTTCTTT

j_gene: TRBJ2-1
d_gene: -
abundance: -
v_gene: TRBV5-4
CDR3aa: CASSSAASSYNEQFF
CDR3nt: TGTGCCAGCAGCTCAGCGGCCAGCTCCTACAATGAGCAGTTCTTC

j_gene: TRBJ1-6
d_gene: TRBD1
abundance: -
v_gene: TRBV5-1
CDR3aa: CASSLAGQGNSPLHF
CDR3nt: TGCGCCAGCAGCTTGGCGGGACAGGGTAATTCACCCCTCCACTTT

j_gene: TRBJ1-5
d_gene: TRBD1
abundance: -
v_gene: TRBV6-1
CDR3aa: CASSDAGGYNQPQHF
CDR3nt: TGTGCCAGCAGTGACGCAGGGGGTTACAATCAGCCCCAGCATTTT

j_gene: TRBJ1-1
d_gene: -
abundance: -
v_gene: TRBV6-5
CDR3aa: CASSYSGVGTEAFF
CDR3nt: TGTGCCAGCAGTTACTCAGGGGTGGGGACTGAAGCTTTCTTT

j_gene: TRBJ2-3
d_gene: TRBD2
abundance: -
v_gene: TRBV7-3
CDR3aa: CASSSGLAGGTDTQYF
CDR3nt: TGTGCCAGCAGCTCAGGACTAGCGGGGGGCACAGATACGCAGTATTTT

j_gene: TRBJ2-2
d_gene: -
abundance: -
v_gene: TRBV13
CDR3aa: CASSSYVGGRPTGELFF
CDR3nt: TGTGCCAGCAGCTCGTATGTCGGGGGACGTCCTACCGGGGAGCTGTTTTTT

j_gene: TRBJ1-3
d_gene: TRBD1
abundance: -
v_gene: TRBV11-2
CDR3aa: CASSLDQEGAGGNTIYF
CDR3nt: TGTGCCAGCAGCTTAGATCAGGAGGGGGCAGGTGGAAACACCATATATTTT

j_gene: TRBJ2-3
d_gene: TRBD1
abundance: few
v_gene: TRBV18
CDR3aa: CASSPRGTGADTQYF
CDR3nt: TGTGCCAGCTCACCACGCGGGACAGGGGCAGATACGCAGTATTTT

j_gene: TRBJ2-4
d_gene: TRBD2
abundance: -
v_gene: TRBV6-5
CDR3aa: CASSPSGTAKNIQYF
CDR3nt: TGTGCCAGCAGTCCAAGCGGGACAGCCAAAAACATTCAGTACTTC

j_gene: TRBJ1-2
d_gene: -
abundance: -
v_gene: TRBV6-5
CDR3aa: CASKDRTYNYGYTF
CDR3nt: TGTGCCAGCAAAGACCGGACATACAACTATGGCTACACCTTC